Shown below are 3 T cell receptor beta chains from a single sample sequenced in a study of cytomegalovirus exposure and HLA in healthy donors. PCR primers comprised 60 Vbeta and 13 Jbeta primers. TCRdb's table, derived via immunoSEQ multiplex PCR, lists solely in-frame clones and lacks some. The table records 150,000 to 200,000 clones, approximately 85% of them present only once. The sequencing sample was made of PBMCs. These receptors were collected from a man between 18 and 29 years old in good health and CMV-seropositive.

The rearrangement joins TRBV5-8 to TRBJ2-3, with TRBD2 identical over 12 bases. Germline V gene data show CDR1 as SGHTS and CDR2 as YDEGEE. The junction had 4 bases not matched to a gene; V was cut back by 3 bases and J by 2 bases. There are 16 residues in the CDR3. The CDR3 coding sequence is TGTGCCAGCAGCTCACTAGCGGGGGGATTCACAGATACGCAGTATTTT. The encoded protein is CASSSLAGGFTDTQYF.

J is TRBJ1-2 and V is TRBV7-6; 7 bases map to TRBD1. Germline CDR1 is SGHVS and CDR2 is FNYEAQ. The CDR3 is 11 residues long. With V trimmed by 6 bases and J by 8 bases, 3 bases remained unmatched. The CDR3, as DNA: TGTGCCAGCAGGGCACAGGGGGGCTACACCTTC. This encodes CASRAQGGYTF.

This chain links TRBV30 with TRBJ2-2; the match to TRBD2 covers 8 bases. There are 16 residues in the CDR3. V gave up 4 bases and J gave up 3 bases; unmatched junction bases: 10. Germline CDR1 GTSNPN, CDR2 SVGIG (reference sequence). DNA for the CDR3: TGTGCCTGGATCGGGACTAGATGGTCGCACACCGGGGAGCTGTTTTTT. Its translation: CAWIGTRWSHTGELFF.